Listed here are 12 T cell receptor beta chains from one sample, sequenced in a study of blood T cell repertoires in COVID-19. Method: immunoSEQ multiplex PCR; TCRdb's copy keeps in-frame clones and lacks some. The table lists a few hundred thousand clones, about 82% of them singletons. Source material: peripheral blood. The receptors were gathered from an elderly man with acute or convalescent COVID-19.

Remarks on this clone: The same CDR3 can be traced to other DNA sequences in this sample. The chain is built from TRBV5-5 and TRBJ1-5; no clear D gene. The CDR3 runs 14 residues. Trimming removed 0 bases at V and 2 bases at J, with 6 bases between. Germline assignment: CDR1 SGHKS and CDR2 YYEKEE (reference sequence). CDR3 region: CASSLGVGNQPQHF. In DNA, the CDR3 is TGTGCCAGCAGCTTGGGAGTTGGCAATCAGCCCCAGCATTTT.

With respect to this clone: Other nucleotide sequences from this sample produce the same CDR3. This rearrangement joins TRBV7-2 to TRBJ2-3; 9 nucleotides align to TRBD2. V lost 6 bases and J lost 0; bases outside the gene matches: 4. The CDR3 runs to 15 residues. Germline values: CDR1 SGHTA, CDR2 FQGNSA. CDR3 amino acids: CASSLAGGSTDTQYF. In DNA form, the CDR3 reads TGTGCCAGCAGTCTTGCGGGGGGGAGCACAGATACGCAGTATTTT.

V gene TRBV19 combines with J gene TRBJ1-5, with D uncertain. V gave up 0 bases and J gave up 11 bases, with 17 bases separating them. The CDR3 runs 15 residues. Germline CDR1 and CDR2: LNHDA and SQIVND (reference sequence). This CDR3 reads CASSIDFPRGLAQHF. Here the CDR3 DNA reads TGTGCCAGTAGTATAGATTTTCCCCGCGGGTTAGCCCAGCATTTT.

CDR3 region: CASSYWGVRDTGELFF. As DNA, the CDR3 is TGTGCCAGCAGTTACTGGGGCGTAAGGGACACCGGGGAGCTGTTTTTT. The chain is built from TRBV6-5 and TRBJ2-2, with D possibly being TRBD1 (5 bases). V was clipped by 1 base and J by 3 bases, with 12 bases between them. The CDR3 consists of 16 residues. The germline V gene encodes CDR1 MNHEY and CDR2 SVGAGI.

V is TRBV28 and J is TRBJ1-1, with 8 bases fitting TRBD1. Looked up from germline, CDR1 is MDHEN and CDR2 is SYDVKM. J lost 9 bases, V lost 7 bases, and 13 bases had no gene match. The CDR3 totals 14 residues. The CDR3 DNA is TGTGCCAGCACCCTTTATATGACAGGGGACCAAGCTTTCTTT. Its protein is CASTLYMTGDQAFF.

V usage is TRBV6-5 and J usage is TRBJ1-2, with a weak D call TRBD1 (5 bases). CDR3 size: 14 residues. Trimming took off 6 bases at V and 8 bases at J, with 19 bases between the two ends. The germline gives CDR1 MNHEY, CDR2 SVGAGI. The CDR3 bases are TGTGCCAGCAGCCCCATGACAGCCCGGCGGGGCTACACCTTC. It codes for CASSPMTARRGYTF.

This rearrangement joins TRBV3-1 (or the pseudogene TRBV3-2) to TRBJ1-3, with a possible D match to TRBD1 (6 bases). Germline CDR1 is LGHDT and CDR2 is YNNKEL (reference sequence). Trimming took 4 bases from V and 2 from J, leaving 15 bases between them. This CDR3 comprises 16 residues. CDR3 nucleotide sequence: TGTGCCAGCAGCCCCTTCGGGGGGGCAGCTGGAAACACCATATATTTT. This codes for CASSPFGGAAGNTIYF.

The genes are TRBV6-6 and TRBJ2-5; 7 nucleotides line up with TRBD2. The CDR3 sequence is 15 residues long. Germline CDR1 reads MNHNY; CDR2 reads SVGAGI (reference sequence). The V and J ends lost 8 bases and 1 base, in that order; junction bases with no gene match: 10. The DNA of the CDR3 is TGTGCCAGCCTCATAGGCGGGGGTCCCCAAGAGACCCAGTACTTC. It is translated as CASLIGGGPQETQYF.

The V call is TRBV2, the J call TRBJ2-7; D call uncertain. The CDR3 runs to 12 residues. Trimming took off 6 bases at V and 1 base at J, with 7 bases between the two ends. Germline CDR1 and CDR2: SNHLY and FYNNEI. The CDR3 is CASRLESYEQYF. The DNA for the CDR3 is TGTGCCAGCAGGTTGGAGTCCTACGAGCAGTACTTC.

This clone came up a few times. V and J are TRBV5-1 and TRBJ1-1; possible D gene TRBD1, 6 bases. The CDR3 is 13 amino acids. V lost 7 bases to trimming and J lost 1 base, with 11 bases between them. The germline V gene encodes CDR1 SGHRS and CDR2 YFSETQ. The CDR3 DNA reads as TGCGCCAGCTATATACAGGGGAACACTGAAGCTTTCTTT. Residues: CASYIQGNTEAFF.

V and J are TRBV18 and TRBJ1-5, with 7 bases aligning to TRBD1. Germline CDR1 and CDR2: KGHSH and LQKENI. The V segment lost 4 bases and the J segment 7 bases; nucleotides outside the gene matches: 10. The CDR3 covers 15 residues. CDR3 loop: CASSLNRGVEQPQHF. The CDR3 DNA follows: TGTGCCAGCTCACTAAACAGGGGAGTCGAACAGCCCCAGCATTTT.

The chain uses TRBV5-1 and TRBJ2-4; 12 nucleotides agree with TRBD2. The CDR3 spans 16 residues. V gave up 3 bases and J gave up 7 bases; unmatched junction bases: 8. The V gene's germline CDR1 is SGHRS and CDR2 YFSETQ. The CDR3 coding sequence is TGCGCCAGCAGCTCCATGGCCGGGACTAGCGGGAACATTCAGTACTTC. Residues: CASSSMAGTSGNIQYF.